One sample yielded the 23 T cell receptor beta chains listed below, sequenced in a study of post-analysis software for immune sequencing data. The TCR beta cDNA libraries carried unique molecular identifiers. One entry per CDR3 protein, called by TCRdb with MiXCR from the PCR reads. The data contain under 200,000 distinct CDR3 sequences, roughly 40% of them singletons. The specimen was blood, collected after autologous hematopoietic stem cell transplantation. These receptors came from a girl aged 10-17 years with multiple sclerosis.

V and J are TRBV15 and TRBJ2-5; 7 bases map to TRBD1. Germline V CDR1 and CDR2: LNHNV, YYDKDF (reference sequence). The CDR3 extends over 15 amino acids. V trimming: 1 base; J trimming: 4 bases; junction bases outside the gene matches: 6. The CDR3 coding sequence is TGTGCCACCAGCAGAGCTGACAGGGAGAGAGAGACCCAGTACTTC. It is translated as CATSRADRERETQYF.

This clonotype showed up just a few times. The chain carries TRBV20-1 and TRBJ2-1; 13 bases map to TRBD2. This CDR3 contains 14 residues. V trimming: 7 bases; J trimming: 2 bases; junction bases outside the gene matches: 2. Germline CDR1 is DFQATT and CDR2 is SNEGSKA (reference sequence). The CDR3 sequence: CSGGTSGAYNEQFF. The CDR3 DNA reads TGCAGTGGAGGGACTAGCGGGGCCTACAATGAGCAGTTCTTC.

This clonotype was counted between two and nine times. The rearrangement joins TRBV25-1 to TRBJ1-2; 8 bases fit TRBD1. Trimming cost V 2 bases and J 13 bases; bases outside gene matches: 3. The CDR3 extends over 11 amino acids. Germline CDR1 MGHDK, CDR2 SYGVNS. The CDR3 coding sequence is TGTGCCAGCAGTGAACAGGGGGCCTTCACCTTC. Amino acid sequence: CASSEQGAFTF.

The chain employs TRBV11-2 and TRBJ2-3; 7 nucleotides agree with TRBD2. The CDR3 length is 14 residues. Germline values: CDR1 SGHAT, CDR2 FQNNGV. After removal of 4 bases from V and 1 base from J, the junction contained 2 bases not matched to a gene. The CDR3 protein is CASSWTRGTDTQYF. Written as DNA, the CDR3 is TGTGCCAGCAGCTGGACTAGGGGCACAGATACGCAGTATTTT. The full variable domain, rest sourced from reference TRBV11-2 and TRBJ2-3, is EAGVAQSPRYKIIEKRQSVAFWCNPISGHATLYWYQQILGQGPKLLIQFQNNGVVDDSQLPKDRFSAERLKGVDSTLKIQPAKLEDSAVYLCASSWTRGTDTQYFGPGTRLTVL.

The V call is TRBV3-1, the J call TRBJ2-7, with 9 bases fitting TRBD2. This CDR3 is 13 amino acids long. Germline V gene sequence: CDR1 LGHDT, CDR2 YNNKEL (reference sequence). V shed 6 bases, J shed 4 bases, and the junction held 4 bases outside the gene matches. CDR3 nucleotide sequence: TGTGCCAGCAGACCAAGCGGGAGGTACGAGCAGTACTTC. It is translated as CASRPSGRYEQYF.

There are many counts of this clonotype. The chain joins TRBV6-2 or TRBV6-3 to TRBJ2-7, with D perhaps matching TRBD2 (7 bases). The CDR3 spans 13 residues. Germline loops: CDR1 MNHEY, CDR2 SVGEGT. V dropped 0 bases and J dropped 6 bases, with 9 bases sitting between them. CDR3 amino acids: CASSYSGGLEQYF. The CDR3 DNA reads TGTGCCAGCAGTTACTCCGGGGGGCTCGAGCAGTACTTC.

The V gene is TRBV28, the J gene TRBJ2-5, with D perhaps being TRBD1 or TRBD2 (5 bases each). CDR3 length: 14 residues. Germline V gene sequence: CDR1 MDHEN, CDR2 SYDVKM. V was cut by 10 bases and J by 1 base, with 16 bases left in between. The CDR3 spells CATTTTGLQETQYF. CDR3 DNA sequence: TGTGCCACCACGACTACGGGGCTCCAAGAGACCCAGTACTTC.

This clonotype was detected only a few times. This chain uses TRBV6-6 with TRBJ2-1, with a tentative D call TRBD2 (6 bases). The germline CDR1 and CDR2 sequences are MNHNY and SVGAGI (reference sequence). Trimming stripped 10 bases from V and 3 bases from J, with 16 bases between. The CDR3 loop spans 14 amino acids. The CDR3 bases are TGTGCCATCTCCGGGAGCTGGGGCTACAATGAGCAGTTCTTC. The encoded protein is CAISGSWGYNEQFF.

This clonotype was detected a few times. The V gene is TRBV3-1, the J gene TRBJ1-5; D ambiguous. Per germline, CDR1 LGHDT and CDR2 YNNKEL (reference sequence). The V gene lost 5 bases and the J gene lost 7 bases, with 12 bases spanning the gap. This CDR3 is 13 amino acids long. The CDR3 reads CASSFYPGQPQHF. The CDR3 DNA is TGTGCCAGCAGCTTCTACCCGGGCCAGCCCCAGCATTTT.

The rearrangement links TRBV28 to TRBJ2-4, with D hard to call. The V end was cut by 6 bases, the J end by 13 bases, with 22 bases between. The CDR3 is 14 amino acids. In germline, CDR1 is MDHEN, CDR2 SYDVKM. CDR3 nucleotide sequence: TGTGCCAGCAGGCTTCCGTCAGCGCCCTTCAAGCAGTACTTC. It specifies CASRLPSAPFKQYF. Based on the CDR3 plus reference TRBV28 and TRBJ2-4, the full variable domain is DVKVTQSSRYLVKRTGEKVFLECVQDMDHENMFWYRQDPGLGLRLIYFSYDVKMKEKGDIPEGYSVSREKKERFSLILESASTNQTSMYLCASRLPSAPFKQYFGAGTRLSVL.

This clonotype was seen repeatedly, ten times or more. V is TRBV20-1 and J is TRBJ2-5; 9 nucleotides align to TRBD1. Trimming at V came to 2 bases and at J to 5 bases, leaving 6 bases not matched to a gene. The germline V gene has CDR1 DFQATT and CDR2 SNEGSKA (reference sequence). The CDR3 has 14 amino acids. This chain's CDR3 is CSARSGQGLETQYF. Here the CDR3 DNA reads TGCAGTGCTAGATCGGGACAGGGACTGGAGACCCAGTACTTC.

This clonotype was recorded only once. The chain couples TRBV20-1 to TRBJ2-1, with TRBD2 matching over 7 bases. Germline V gene data show CDR1 as DFQATT and CDR2 as SNEGSKA (reference sequence). The CDR3 extends over 16 amino acids. The trim removed 3 bases at V and 0 bases at J, leaving 8 bases unmatched. This chain's CDR3 is CSASLSGGSSYNEQFF. CDR3 nucleotide sequence: TGCAGTGCTAGTCTATCGGGCGGGAGCTCCTACAATGAGCAGTTCTTC.

CDR3 protein: CASTRYGDTDTQYF. In DNA, the CDR3 is TGTGCCAGCACCCGGTACGGGGACACAGATACGCAGTATTTT. This chain joins TRBV7-6 and TRBJ2-3; weak D call: TRBD2 (5 bases). CDR1 SGHVS and CDR2 FNYEAQ come from the germline V gene. The CDR3 has 14 amino acids. Trimming left V 7 bases short and J 2 bases short, with 13 bases between.

This clonotype was counted a few times. For the CDR3, the DNA is TGTGCCAGCAGCTTGTGGGGACAGGGGTACGAGCAGTACTTC. This codes for CASSLWGQGYEQYF. The chain recombines TRBV7-2 with TRBJ2-7; 10 bases line up with TRBD1. V lost 3 bases, J lost 4 bases, and 3 bases stayed unmatched. The CDR3 runs 14 residues. Germline CDR1 and CDR2: SGHTA and FQGNSA.

There are a few counts of this clonotype. The chain couples TRBV20-1 to TRBJ2-3; 8 nucleotides align to TRBD2. This CDR3 is 15 amino acids long. V lost 6 bases, J lost 3 bases, and 11 bases stayed unmatched. Germline V CDR1 and CDR2: DFQATT, SNEGSKA (reference sequence). The CDR3, as DNA: TGCAGTGCCATTGAAGCGGGAGTGGTGACAGATACGCAGTATTTT. Translating it yields CSAIEAGVVTDTQYF.

The gene calls are TRBV27 and TRBJ2-7; D tentatively fits TRBD1 or TRBD2 (5 bases each). This CDR3 contains 18 residues. V was clipped by 4 bases and J by 0 bases, with 22 bases between them. CDR1 is MNHEY, CDR2 SMNVEV, per germline (reference sequence). CDR3 DNA: TGTGCCAGCAGTTCACTCATAACCGGGACCGCAGGCTCCTACGAGCAGTACTTC. Its translation is CASSSLITGTAGSYEQYF.

This clonotype was counted between two and nine times. This chain connects TRBV20-1 to TRBJ2-1; D is undetermined. V lost 6 bases, J lost 3 bases, and 9 bases lay in between. The CDR3 contains 12 residues. From germline, CDR1 is DFQATT and CDR2 SNEGSKA (reference sequence). CDR3 DNA sequence: TGCAGTGCGCCCGGCTACTACAATGAGCAGTTCTTC. Its translation is CSAPGYYNEQFF.

There are a few counts of this clonotype. The gene calls are TRBV7-8 and TRBJ1-1; D perhaps matches TRBD1 (6 bases). The CDR3 spans 15 residues. The germline V gene has CDR1 SGHVS and CDR2 FQNEAQ. Trimming shortened V by 6 bases and J by 1 base, and 15 bases separated the two germline ends. The DNA for the CDR3 is TGTGCCAGCAGGAGCTGGGACAATCCGAACACTGAAGCTTTCTTT. Translated: CASRSWDNPNTEAFF.

The J gene is TRBJ1-4, the V gene TRBV30; TRBD1 might be the D (6 bases). Germline loops: CDR1 GTSNPN, CDR2 SVGIG (reference sequence). Deletions cut 8 bases from V and 8 bases from J, with 21 bases between. The CDR3 extends over 14 amino acids. CDR3 region: CANDLGQRGEKLFF. The CDR3 region has the DNA TGTGCCAACGACTTAGGACAGCGGGGGGAAAAACTGTTTTTT.

The chain couples TRBV29-1 to TRBJ2-1; 8 bases map to TRBD2. This CDR3 is 15 amino acids long. Germline V lookup: CDR1 SQVTM, CDR2 ANQGSEA. Trimming cost V 1 base and J 6 bases; bases outside gene matches: 8. CDR3 sequence (DNA): TGCAGCGTTGAAGGTCCGGGAGGGCCCGGCAATGAGCAGTTCTTC. Protein product: CSVEGPGGPGNEQFF.

This clonotype was seen more than once but under ten times. A much larger clone differs from this one at a single base, so this may be a read error. The V and J genes are TRBV12-3 or TRBV12-4 and TRBJ2-4; 7 bases line up with TRBD2. The CDR3 consists of 14 residues. V lost 3 bases, J lost 13 bases, and 12 bases stayed unmatched. DNA for the CDR3: TGTGCCAGCAGTTTGGGCGGGAGCTCCTACGTGCAGTACTTC. Its protein is CASSLGGSSYVQYF.

This chain connects TRBV7-9 to TRBJ2-7, with 8 positions matching TRBD2. Trimming cost V 5 bases and J 7 bases; bases outside gene matches: 10. CDR1 and CDR2 from the germline V gene are SEHNR and FQNEAQ (reference sequence). The CDR3 loop spans 14 amino acids. CDR3 residues: CASSPGLASFEQYF. The CDR3 DNA is TGTGCCAGCAGCCCTGGACTAGCCTCTTTTGAGCAGTACTTC. The full variable domain, completed using reference TRBV7-9 and TRBJ2-7, is DTGVSQNPRHKITKRGQNVTFRCDPISEHNRLYWYRQTLGQGPEFLTYFQNEAQLEKSRLLSDRFSAERPKGSFSTLEIQRTEQGDSAMYLCASSPGLASFEQYFGPGTRLTVT.

This clonotype was counted only a few times. V and J are TRBV6-6 and TRBJ1-2; D unresolved. The CDR3 covers 14 residues. Trimming took off 2 bases at V and 2 bases at J, with 9 bases between the two ends. Germline-derived CDR1 and CDR2 are MNHNY and SVGAGI (reference sequence). The CDR3 here is CASSYKGENYGYTF. The CDR3 DNA is TGTGCCAGCAGTTACAAGGGAGAAAACTATGGCTACACCTTC.